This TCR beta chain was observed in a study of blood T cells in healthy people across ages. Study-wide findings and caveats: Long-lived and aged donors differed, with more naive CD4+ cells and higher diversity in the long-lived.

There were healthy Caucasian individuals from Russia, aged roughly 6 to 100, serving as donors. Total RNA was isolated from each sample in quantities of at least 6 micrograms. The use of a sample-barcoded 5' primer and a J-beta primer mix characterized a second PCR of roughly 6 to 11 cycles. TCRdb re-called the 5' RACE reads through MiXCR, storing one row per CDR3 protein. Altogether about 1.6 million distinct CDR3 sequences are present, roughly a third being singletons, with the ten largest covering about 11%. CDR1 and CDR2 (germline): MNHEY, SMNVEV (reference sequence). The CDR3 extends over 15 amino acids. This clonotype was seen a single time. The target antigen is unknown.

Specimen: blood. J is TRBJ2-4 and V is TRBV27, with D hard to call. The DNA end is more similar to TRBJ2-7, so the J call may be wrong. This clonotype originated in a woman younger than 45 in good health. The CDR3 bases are TGTGCCAGCAGTTGGCGCAAACCGGAGCTCTACGAGCAGTACTTC. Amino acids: CASSWRKPELYEQYF.